Included here is one T cell receptor (beta chain) sequence, with context. These data belong to a study of T cells in Graves' hyperthyroidism and ophthalmopathy. Germline CDR1 is ENHRY and CDR2 is SYGVKD. The CDR3 runs 12 residues. V was clipped by 2 bases and J by 14 bases, with 13 bases between them. Using RNA transcripts as the source, TCR beta CDR3 regions were amplified. HTBI primers were the set used in a first-round RT-PCR of the TCR CDR3. TCRdb re-called the multiplex PCR reads with MiXCR, one entry per CDR3 protein. The sample lists about 580,000 distinct CDR3 sequences; about 15% were seen once.

The receptor was isolated from a woman younger than 45 with Graves' hyperthyroidism that later progressed to Graves' ophthalmopathy. Sequenced input: blood. The genes are TRBV10-3 and TRBJ2-1, with D tentatively TRBD2 (5 bases). Here the CDR3 DNA reads TGTGCCATCAGTGAGGACCGGGGTTTGGAGTTCTTC. It specifies CAISEDRGLEFF.